These 17 T cell receptor beta chains were sequenced from one sample in a study of blood T cells in healthy people across ages. Alongside a J-beta primer mix, a sample-barcoded 5' primer served in a second PCR lasting roughly 6 to 11 cycles. TCRdb re-called the 5' RACE reads with MiXCR, one entry per CDR3 protein. The sample holds some 640,000 distinct CDR3 sequences; approximately 50% are singletons and the top ten take under 35%. The sequenced material came from blood. These receptors were obtained from a woman aged 55-69 years in good health.

A remark on this clonotype: A single base separates this from a much larger clone, so it may be a read error. The rearrangement links TRBV20-1 to TRBJ1-2, with D hard to call. V was shortened by 5 bases and J by 2 bases, with 15 bases between the two germline ends. Germline CDR1 is DFQATT and CDR2 is SNEGSKA (reference sequence). The CDR3 consists of 14 residues. The CDR3 sequence: CSAPITEGNYGYTF. CDR3 nucleotides: TGCAGTGCTCCCATCACAGAGGGCAACTATGGCTACACCTTC.

The gene calls are TRBV7-9 and TRBJ1-4; D is unclear. This CDR3 region has 18 residues. V dropped 2 bases and J dropped 0 bases, with 16 bases sitting between them. The germline V gene encodes CDR1 SEHNR and CDR2 FQNEAQ (reference sequence). CDR3 in amino acids: CASSLLGSAVATNEKLFF. The CDR3 DNA follows: TGTGCCAGCAGCTTACTCGGGTCAGCTGTTGCAACTAATGAAAAACTGTTTTTT.

The chain is built from TRBV20-1 and TRBJ2-1; 8 bases align to TRBD1. The CDR3 sequence is 13 residues long. The ends lost 8 bases at V and 7 bases at J; junction bases unmatched: 10. The germline CDR1 and CDR2 sequences are DFQATT and SNEGSKA (reference sequence). The CDR3 protein is CSTIDRGVNEQFF. The CDR3 coding sequence is TGCAGTACCATAGACAGGGGAGTTAATGAGCAGTTCTTC.

The chain combines TRBV20-1 with TRBJ2-5; D unclear. Trimming left V 1 base short and J 13 bases short, with 16 bases between. Looked up from germline, CDR1 is DFQATT and CDR2 is SNEGSKA (reference sequence). The CDR3 is 12 amino acids. CDR3 sequence reads: CSARGRADERYF. The CDR3, as DNA: TGCAGTGCTAGAGGTCGGGCGGACGAGCGGTACTTC.

This clonotype was seen only once. The V call is TRBV4-3, the J call TRBJ1-1; tentatively, D is TRBD1 (5 bases). The V end was cut by 0 bases, the J end by 10 bases, with 15 bases between. The CDR3 runs 14 residues. Germline assignment: CDR1 LGHNA and CDR2 YSLEER. CDR3 DNA sequence: TGCGCCAGCAGCCAAGATCAACAGGCCTGTACAGCTTTCTTT. It is translated as CASSQDQQACTAFF.

The chain employs TRBV9 and TRBJ2-5; either TRBD1 or TRBD2 may fit D (5 bases each). This CDR3 contains 15 residues. Trimming removed 2 bases from V and 1 base from J, with 12 bases in between. Germline CDR1 reads SGDLS; CDR2 reads YYNGEE. CDR3 coding DNA: TGTGCCAGCAGCGTTCTTTGGGGGTTCCAAGAGACCCAGTACTTC. This encodes CASSVLWGFQETQYF.

This clonotype was counted between two and nine times. The rearrangement uses TRBV12-3 or TRBV12-4 and TRBJ1-2; D is undetermined. V dropped 4 bases and J dropped 3 bases, with 18 bases sitting between them. This CDR3 has 16 amino acids. The CDR3 DNA reads as TGTGCCAGCAGTTACGATCAGACGGCCTGGGACTATGGCTACACCTTC. Translating gives CASSYDQTAWDYGYTF.

The chain is built from TRBV5-6 and TRBJ1-4, with 7 bases aligning to TRBD1. With 4 bases clipped from V and 4 bases from J, the junction kept 4 bases outside the gene matches. CDR3 size: 14 residues. Germline-derived CDR1 and CDR2 are SGHDT and YYEEEE. This CDR3 reads CASSVTGINEKLFF. The CDR3 DNA reads TGTGCCAGCAGCGTGACAGGGATTAATGAAAAACTGTTTTTT.

This clonotype was seen a single time. This chain uses TRBV6-1 with TRBJ1-4, with D unclear. V gave up 2 bases and J gave up 14 bases, with 15 bases separating them. The CDR3 loop spans 13 amino acids. CDR1 and CDR2 (germline): MNHNS, SASEGT. CDR3 nucleotide sequence: TGTGCCAGCAGTGAATTTCAGGTTGGTCGGCTGTTTTTT. It encodes CASSEFQVGRLFF.

The genes are TRBV29-1 and TRBJ1-1, with no clear D. Germline V gene sequence: CDR1 SQVTM, CDR2 ANQGSEA. Trimming removed 0 bases from V and 2 bases from J, with 1 base in between. CDR3 length: 11 amino acids. This CDR3 reads CSVEDNTEAFF. DNA for the CDR3: TGCAGCGTTGAAGATAACACTGAAGCTTTCTTT. The full variable domain, its missing parts supplied by reference TRBV29-1 and TRBJ1-1, is SAVISQKPSRDICQRGTSLTIQCQVDSQVTMMFWYRQQPGQSLTLIATANQGSEATYESGFVIDKFPISRPNLTFSTLTVSNMSPEDSSIYLCSVEDNTEAFFGQGTRLTVV.

J is TRBJ2-5 and V is TRBV29-1, with 9 bases identical to TRBD1. The germline CDR1 and CDR2 sequences are SQVTM and ANQGSEA. Trimming took 0 bases from V and 11 from J; bases not matched to a gene: 16. The CDR3 sequence is 16 residues long. CDR3 coding DNA: TGCAGCGTTGAAGATATCCCGGGACAGGGTTTCAATGAGCAGTACTTC. This gives the protein CSVEDIPGQGFNEQYF.

The rearrangement joins TRBV3-1 to TRBJ2-3, with D unresolved. Germline V gene sequence: CDR1 LGHDT, CDR2 YNNKEL (reference sequence). The CDR3 is made up of 14 amino acids. Trimming removed 3 bases from V and 0 bases from J, with 7 bases in between. Here the CDR3 DNA reads TGTGCCAGCAGCCACTTATCTAGCACAGATACGCAGTATTTT. Amino acids: CASSHLSSTDTQYF.

The genes are TRBV29-1 and TRBJ1-1; TRBD1 matches 9 bases. Germline V lookup: CDR1 SQVTM, CDR2 ANQGSEA. Trimming at V came to 6 bases and at J to 10 bases, leaving 12 bases not matched to a gene. The CDR3 sequence is 13 residues long. The CDR3 DNA follows: TGCAGCGTGAGGGTTACAGGGGGCTTGGGAGCTTTCTTT. Protein sequence: CSVRVTGGLGAFF.

The J gene is TRBJ2-3, the V gene TRBV9; either TRBD1 or TRBD2 may fit D (5 bases each). Germline CDR1 is SGDLS and CDR2 is YYNGEE. The CDR3 is 13 amino acids. The germline V and J ends were trimmed by 0 bases and 8 bases, with 10 bases remaining between them. This CDR3 is CASSVVGAATQYF. The CDR3 DNA reads TGTGCCAGCAGCGTAGTCGGGGCAGCTACGCAGTATTTT. Full variable domain (remainder filled in from reference TRBV9 and TRBJ2-3): DSGVTQTPKHLITATGQRVTLRCSPRSGDLSVYWYQQSLDQGLQFLIQYYNGEERAKGNILERFSAQQFPDLHSELNLSSLELGDSALYFCASSVVGAATQYFGPGTRLTVL.

The J gene is TRBJ2-2, the V gene TRBV29-1; weak D call: TRBD1 (5 bases). Germline CDR1 is SQVTM and CDR2 is ANQGSEA. The CDR3 sequence is 14 residues long. Trimming took off 6 bases at V and 0 bases at J, with 11 bases between the two ends. The CDR3 DNA reads TGCAGCGTCCAGGGCCCCGCGAACACCGGGGAGCTGTTTTTT. Translating gives CSVQGPANTGELFF.

The chain recombines TRBV29-1 with TRBJ2-1, with D perhaps being TRBD1 or TRBD2 (5 bases each). Germline V gene lookup returns CDR1 SQVTM and CDR2 ANQGSEA. Trimming pared 5 bases from V and 8 bases from J, leaving 19 bases between. There are 14 residues in the CDR3. The CDR3 DNA reads TGCAGCGTTTTCGTTGAGCGGTTCAGGGATGAGCAGTTCTTC. Translation: CSVFVERFRDEQFF.

The V call is TRBV20-1, the J call TRBJ2-7; 15 bases are shared with TRBD2. V was clipped by 7 bases and J by 2 bases; unmatched bases: 6. The CDR3 length is 15 residues. Per the germline V gene, CDR1 is DFQATT and CDR2 is SNEGSKA (reference sequence). CDR3 in amino acids: CSGGLAGGLTYEQYF. CDR3 DNA sequence: TGCAGTGGGGGACTAGCGGGAGGACTCACCTACGAGCAGTACTTC.